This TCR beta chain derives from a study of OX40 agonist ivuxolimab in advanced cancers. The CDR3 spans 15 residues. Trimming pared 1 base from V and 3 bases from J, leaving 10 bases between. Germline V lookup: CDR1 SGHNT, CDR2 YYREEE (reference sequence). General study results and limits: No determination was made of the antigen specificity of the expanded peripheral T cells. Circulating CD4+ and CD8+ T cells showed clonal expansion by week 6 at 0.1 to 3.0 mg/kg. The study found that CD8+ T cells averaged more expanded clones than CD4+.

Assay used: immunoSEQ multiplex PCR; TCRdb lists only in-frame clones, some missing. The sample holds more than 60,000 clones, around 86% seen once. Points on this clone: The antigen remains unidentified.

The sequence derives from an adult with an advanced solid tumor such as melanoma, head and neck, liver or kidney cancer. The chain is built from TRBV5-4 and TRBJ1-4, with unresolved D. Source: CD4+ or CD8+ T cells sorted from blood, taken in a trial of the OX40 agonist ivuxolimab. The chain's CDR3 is CASSLWGGSNEKLFF. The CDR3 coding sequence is TGTGCCAGCAGCTTGTGGGGAGGTTCTAATGAAAAACTGTTTTTT.